This TCR beta chain was sequenced for a study of blood T cell repertoires in COVID-19. On the study more broadly: T cells, B-cell-depleted T cells, or PBMCs supplied cDNA or gDNA.

Original methodology: How many nucleated cells were present was estimated from reference gene primer amplification. Repertoires were generated with immunoSEQ multiplex PCR, while TCRdb's copy carries only in-frame clones and drops some. The V and J calls and the clone size are those of that table, but D and trimming were determined from the DNA. This table holds around 200,000 clones, roughly nine tenths found once. Participant ages covered roughly 18 to 89 years across approximately 25 US areas. The CDR3 spans 17 residues. The V end was cut by 3 bases, the J end by 0 bases, with 15 bases between. The germline V gene encodes CDR1 LNHDA and CDR2 SQIVND (reference sequence).

The source material was PBMCs or T cells enriched from blood (not recorded which). The genes are TRBV19 and TRBJ2-1; D is perhaps TRBD2 (6 bases). This receptor was obtained from a woman aged 40 to 50 with acute COVID-19. The CDR3, as DNA: TGTGCCAGTAGTATGGGTCTAGCGAGTAGCTCCTACAATGAGCAGTTCTTC. It encodes CASSMGLASSSYNEQFF.